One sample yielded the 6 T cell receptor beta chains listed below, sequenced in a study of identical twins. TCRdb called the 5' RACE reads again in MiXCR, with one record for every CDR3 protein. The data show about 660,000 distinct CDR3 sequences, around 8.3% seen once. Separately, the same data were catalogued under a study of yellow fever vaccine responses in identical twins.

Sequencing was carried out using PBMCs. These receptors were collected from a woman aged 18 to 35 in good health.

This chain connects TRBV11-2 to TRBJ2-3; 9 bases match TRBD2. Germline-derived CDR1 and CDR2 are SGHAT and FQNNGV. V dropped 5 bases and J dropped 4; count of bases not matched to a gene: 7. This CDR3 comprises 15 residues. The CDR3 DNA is TGTGCCAGCAGCCCACTATTAGCGGGGGCAGATACGCAGTATTTT. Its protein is CASSPLLAGADTQYF. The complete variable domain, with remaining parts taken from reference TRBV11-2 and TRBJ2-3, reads EAGVAQSPRYKIIEKRQSVAFWCNPISGHATLYWYQQILGQGPKLLIQFQNNGVVDDSQLPKDRFSAERLKGVDSTLKIQPAKLEDSAVYLCASSPLLAGADTQYFGPGTRLTVL.

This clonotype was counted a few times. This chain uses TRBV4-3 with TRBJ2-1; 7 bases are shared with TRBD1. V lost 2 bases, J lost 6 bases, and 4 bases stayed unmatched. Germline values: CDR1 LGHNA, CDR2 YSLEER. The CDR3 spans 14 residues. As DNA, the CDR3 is TGCGCCAGCAGCCAAAGCAGGGGGTTCAATGAGCAGTTCTTC. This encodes CASSQSRGFNEQFF.

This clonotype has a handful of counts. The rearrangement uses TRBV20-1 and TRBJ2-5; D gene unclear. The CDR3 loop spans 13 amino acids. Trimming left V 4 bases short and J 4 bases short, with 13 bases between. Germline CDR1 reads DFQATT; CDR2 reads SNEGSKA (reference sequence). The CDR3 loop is CSAIVRQLETQYF. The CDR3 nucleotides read TGCAGTGCTATCGTTAGGCAGCTAGAGACCCAGTACTTC.

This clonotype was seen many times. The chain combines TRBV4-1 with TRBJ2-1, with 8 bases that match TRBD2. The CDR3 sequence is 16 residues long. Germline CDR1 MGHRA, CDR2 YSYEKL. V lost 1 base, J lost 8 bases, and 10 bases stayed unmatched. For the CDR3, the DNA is TGCGCCAGCAGCCAAGGAATCAAGCGGGAGTCGTATGAGCAGTTCTTC. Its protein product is CASSQGIKRESYEQFF.

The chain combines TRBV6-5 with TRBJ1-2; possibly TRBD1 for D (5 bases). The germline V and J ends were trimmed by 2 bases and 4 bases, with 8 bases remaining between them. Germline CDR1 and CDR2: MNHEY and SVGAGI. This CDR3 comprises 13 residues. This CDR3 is CASSYDSGYGYTF. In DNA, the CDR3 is TGTGCCAGCAGTTACGACAGCGGCTATGGCTACACCTTC.

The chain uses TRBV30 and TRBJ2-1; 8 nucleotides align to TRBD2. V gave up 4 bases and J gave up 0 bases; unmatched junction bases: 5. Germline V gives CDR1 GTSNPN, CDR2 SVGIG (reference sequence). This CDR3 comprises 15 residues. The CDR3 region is CAWTTSGSSYNEQFF. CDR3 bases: TGTGCCTGGACAACTAGCGGTAGCTCCTACAATGAGCAGTTCTTC.